In this sample, the clone carrying this T cell receptor beta chain turned up a few times. Its antigen is as yet unknown. These data belong to a study of beta chain features in type 1 diabetes. General study points: In all four CD4+ subsets, TCRB CDR3 length was significantly, moderately reduced in type 1 diabetes. Patients with type 1 diabetes showed fewer VDJ junction insertions and more deletions.

It was via CD45RO/CCR7/CD25/CD127/CD95/CD27 that CD4+ naive, central memory, regulatory and stem cell-like memory cells were sorted. Sorted populations were all over 95% pure. Sequenced material consisted of expressed TCRB transcripts (all of the isolated RNA was reverse transcribed). The protocol was immunoSEQ multiplex PCR, while the TCRdb copy is restricted to in-frame clones and leaves out a portion. The sample consists of 100,000 to 150,000 clones, roughly 17% of them appearing once. The germline V gene has CDR1 SGHAT and CDR2 FQNNGV. The CDR3 consists of 15 residues. The V end lost 1 base, the J end lost 3 bases, and 10 bases lay between the germline ends.

Specimen: central memory CD4+ T cells from blood. This receptor was taken from a man aged 18 to 35 with type 1 diabetes. The chain couples TRBV11-2 to TRBJ2-1; D is possibly TRBD2 (6 bases). Written as DNA, the CDR3 is TGTGCCAGCAGCTTAGGGACTACCCACTACAATGAGCAGTTCTTC. The encoded protein is CASSLGTTHYNEQFF.